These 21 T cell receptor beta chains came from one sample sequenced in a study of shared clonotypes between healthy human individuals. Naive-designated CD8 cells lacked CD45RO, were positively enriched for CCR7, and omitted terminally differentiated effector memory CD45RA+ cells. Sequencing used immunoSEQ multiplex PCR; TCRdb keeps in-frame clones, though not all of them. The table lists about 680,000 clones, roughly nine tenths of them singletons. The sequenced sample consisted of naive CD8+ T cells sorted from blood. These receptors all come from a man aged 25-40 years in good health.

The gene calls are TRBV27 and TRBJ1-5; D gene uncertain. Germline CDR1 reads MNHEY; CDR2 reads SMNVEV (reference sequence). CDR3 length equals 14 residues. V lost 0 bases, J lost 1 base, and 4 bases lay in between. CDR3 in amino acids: CASSLSRSNQPQHF. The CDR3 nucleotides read TGTGCCAGCAGTTTATCGAGGAGCAATCAGCCCCAGCATTTT.

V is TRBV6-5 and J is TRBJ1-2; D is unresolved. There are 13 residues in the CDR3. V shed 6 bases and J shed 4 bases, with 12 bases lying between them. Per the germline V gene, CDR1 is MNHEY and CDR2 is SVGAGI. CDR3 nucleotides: TGTGCCAGCAGCCCCGGACCCTCCTATGGCTACACCTTC. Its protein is CASSPGPSYGYTF.

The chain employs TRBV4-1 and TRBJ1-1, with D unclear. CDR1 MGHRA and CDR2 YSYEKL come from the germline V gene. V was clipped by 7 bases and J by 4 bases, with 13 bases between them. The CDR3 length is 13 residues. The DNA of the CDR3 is TGCGCCAGCAACGAGGGTTTGGGCACTGAAGCTTTCTTT. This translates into CASNEGLGTEAFF.

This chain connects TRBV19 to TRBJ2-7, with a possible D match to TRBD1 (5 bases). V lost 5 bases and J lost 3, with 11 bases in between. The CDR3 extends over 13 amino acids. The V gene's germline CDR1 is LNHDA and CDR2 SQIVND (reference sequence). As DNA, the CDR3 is TGTGCCAGTAGTCCAGGGTCTGTCTACGAGCAGTACTTC. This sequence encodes CASSPGSVYEQYF.

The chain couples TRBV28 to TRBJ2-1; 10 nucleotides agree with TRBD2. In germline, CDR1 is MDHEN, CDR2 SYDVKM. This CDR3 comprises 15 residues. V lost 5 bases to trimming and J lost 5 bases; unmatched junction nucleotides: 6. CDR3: CASSSLAGDNNEQFF. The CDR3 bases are TGTGCCAGCAGTAGTCTAGCGGGAGATAACAATGAGCAGTTCTTC.

The CDR3 loop is CASSGDSSGPEQFF. CDR3 DNA sequence: TGCGCCAGCAGCGGGGACTCATCGGGTCCTGAGCAGTTCTTC. V is TRBV10-1 and J is TRBJ2-1; D is possibly TRBD2 (6 bases). The V end was cut by 6 bases, the J end by 9 bases, with 18 bases between. The germline gives CDR1 WNHNN, CDR2 SYGVQD (reference sequence). The CDR3 length is 14 residues.

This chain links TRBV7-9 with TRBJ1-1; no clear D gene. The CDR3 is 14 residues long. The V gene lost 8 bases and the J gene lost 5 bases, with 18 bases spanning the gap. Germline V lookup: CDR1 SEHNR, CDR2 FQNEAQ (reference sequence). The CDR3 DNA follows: TGTGCCAGCGAACTAGGACGAAAGGGAACTGAAGCTTTCTTT. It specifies CASELGRKGTEAFF.

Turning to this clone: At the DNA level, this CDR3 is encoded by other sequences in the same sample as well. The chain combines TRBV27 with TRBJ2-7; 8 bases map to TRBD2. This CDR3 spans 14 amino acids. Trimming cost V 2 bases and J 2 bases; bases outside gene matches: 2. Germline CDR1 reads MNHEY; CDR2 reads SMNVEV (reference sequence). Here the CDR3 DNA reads TGTGCCAGCAGTTTAGCGGGAGGCACCTACGAGCAGTACTTC. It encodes CASSLAGGTYEQYF.

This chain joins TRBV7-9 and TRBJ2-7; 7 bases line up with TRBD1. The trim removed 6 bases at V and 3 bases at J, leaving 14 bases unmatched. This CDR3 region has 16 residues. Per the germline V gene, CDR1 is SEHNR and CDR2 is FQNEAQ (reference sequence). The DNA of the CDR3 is TGTGCCAGCAGAAACTTGGGACAGTCGACGGTCTACGAGCAGTACTTC. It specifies CASRNLGQSTVYEQYF.

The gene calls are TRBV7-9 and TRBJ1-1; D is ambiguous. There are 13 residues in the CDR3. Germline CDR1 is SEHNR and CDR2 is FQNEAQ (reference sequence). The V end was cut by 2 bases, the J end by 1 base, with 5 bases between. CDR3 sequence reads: CASSLFENTEAFF. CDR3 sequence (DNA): TGTGCCAGCAGCTTATTTGAGAACACTGAAGCTTTCTTT. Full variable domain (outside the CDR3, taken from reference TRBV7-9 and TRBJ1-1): DTGVSQNPRHKITKRGQNVTFRCDPISEHNRLYWYRQTLGQGPEFLTYFQNEAQLEKSRLLSDRFSAERPKGSFSTLEIQRTEQGDSAMYLCASSLFENTEAFFGQGTRLTVV.

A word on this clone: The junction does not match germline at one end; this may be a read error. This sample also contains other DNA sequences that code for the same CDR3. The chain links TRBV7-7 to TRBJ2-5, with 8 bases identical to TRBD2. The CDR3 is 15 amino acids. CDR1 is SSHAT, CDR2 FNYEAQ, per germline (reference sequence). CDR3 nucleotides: TGTGCTAGCAGCCTTTCTGCGGGAGGCGGGGAGACCCAGTACTTC. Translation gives CASSLSAGGGETQYF.

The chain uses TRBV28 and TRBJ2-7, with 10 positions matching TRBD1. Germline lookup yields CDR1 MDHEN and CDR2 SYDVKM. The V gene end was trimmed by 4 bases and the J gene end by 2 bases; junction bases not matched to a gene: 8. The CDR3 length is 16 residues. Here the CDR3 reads CASSSLGTGATYEQYF. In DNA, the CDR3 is TGTGCCAGCAGTTCTTTGGGGACAGGGGCGACCTACGAGCAGTACTTC.

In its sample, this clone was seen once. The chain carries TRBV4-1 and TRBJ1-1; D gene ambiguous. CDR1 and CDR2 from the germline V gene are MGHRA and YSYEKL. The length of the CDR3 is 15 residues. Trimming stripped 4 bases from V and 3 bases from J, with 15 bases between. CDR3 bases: TGCGCCAGCAGCCCCCAGGATGTCGGGGACACTGAAGCTTTCTTT. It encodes CASSPQDVGDTEAFF.

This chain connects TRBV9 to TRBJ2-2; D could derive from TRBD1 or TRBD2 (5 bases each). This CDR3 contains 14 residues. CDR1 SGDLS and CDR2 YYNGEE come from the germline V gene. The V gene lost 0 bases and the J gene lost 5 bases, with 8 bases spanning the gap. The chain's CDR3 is CASSVGQRTGELFF. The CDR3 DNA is TGTGCCAGCAGCGTAGGACAGCGGACCGGGGAGCTGTTTTTT.

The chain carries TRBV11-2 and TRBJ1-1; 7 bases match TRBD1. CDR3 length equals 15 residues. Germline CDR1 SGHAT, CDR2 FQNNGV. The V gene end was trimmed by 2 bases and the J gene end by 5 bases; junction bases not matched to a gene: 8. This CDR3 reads CASSLPRTGWTEAFF. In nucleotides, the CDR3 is TGTGCCAGCAGCTTACCTCGGACAGGATGGACTGAAGCTTTCTTT.

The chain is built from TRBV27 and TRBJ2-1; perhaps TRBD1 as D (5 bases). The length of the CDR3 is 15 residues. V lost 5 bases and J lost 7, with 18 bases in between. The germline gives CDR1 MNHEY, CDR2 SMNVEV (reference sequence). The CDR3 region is CASSRVPRELNEQFF. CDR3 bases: TGTGCCAGCAGTCGAGTCCCCAGGGAATTAAATGAGCAGTTCTTC.

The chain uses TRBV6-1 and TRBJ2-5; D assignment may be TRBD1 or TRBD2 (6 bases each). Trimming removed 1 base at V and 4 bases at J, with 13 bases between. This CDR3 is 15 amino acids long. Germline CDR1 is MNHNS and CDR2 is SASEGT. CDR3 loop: CASSEVVQGGETQYF. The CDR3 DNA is TGTGCCAGCAGTGAAGTAGTACAGGGAGGAGAGACCCAGTACTTC.

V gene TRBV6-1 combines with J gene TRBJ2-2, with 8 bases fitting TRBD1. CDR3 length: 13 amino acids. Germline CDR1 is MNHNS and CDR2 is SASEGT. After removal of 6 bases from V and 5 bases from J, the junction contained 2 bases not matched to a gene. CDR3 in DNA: TGTGCCAGCAGCAGACAGGGGACCGGGGAGCTGTTTTTT. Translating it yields CASSRQGTGELFF.

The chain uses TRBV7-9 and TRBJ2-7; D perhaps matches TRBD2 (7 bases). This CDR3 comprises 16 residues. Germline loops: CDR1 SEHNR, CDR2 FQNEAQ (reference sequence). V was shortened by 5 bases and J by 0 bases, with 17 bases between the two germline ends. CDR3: CASSPTTGRGSYEQYF. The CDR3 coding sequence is TGTGCCAGCAGCCCGACTACAGGGAGGGGCTCCTACGAGCAGTACTTC. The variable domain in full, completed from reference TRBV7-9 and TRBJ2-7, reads DTGVSQNPRHKITKRGQNVTFRCDPISEHNRLYWYRQTLGQGPEFLTYFQNEAQLEKSRLLSDRFSAERPKGSFSTLEIQRTEQGDSAMYLCASSPTTGRGSYEQYFGPGTRLTVT.

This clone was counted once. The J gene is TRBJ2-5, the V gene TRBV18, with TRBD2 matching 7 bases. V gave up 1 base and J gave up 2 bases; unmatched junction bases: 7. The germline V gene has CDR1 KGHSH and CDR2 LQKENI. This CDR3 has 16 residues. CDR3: CASSPLEGGFQETQYF. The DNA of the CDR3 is TGTGCCAGCTCACCACTTGAGGGAGGGTTTCAAGAGACCCAGTACTTC.

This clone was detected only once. CDR3 region: CATLRYTGELFF. The CDR3 DNA sequence: TGTGCCACCCTACGATACACCGGGGAGCTGTTTTTT. V usage is TRBV19 and J usage is TRBJ2-2; the D is unclear. Trimming left V 10 bases short and J 3 bases short, with 9 bases between. This CDR3 contains 12 residues. Germline V gene data show CDR1 as LNHDA and CDR2 as SQIVND (reference sequence).